This TCR beta chain was observed in a study of CD8 T cells in Susac syndrome (dated by TCRdb to between 2018 and 2021). Study-level background: Repertoire sequencing was used to test whether CD8+ T cell activation and differentiation in Susac syndrome was antigen driven. Results and caveats for the whole study, not just this receptor: The number of individuals in the TCR sequencing and HLA analysis was recognized as being relatively small.

Regarding this clonotype: It has no known antigen specificity. Base qualities are missing; no much larger clone stands one base away.

RNA was extracted with the RNeasy kit and roughly 0.45 to 1 ug was reverse transcribed using random hexamers. The immunoSEQ multiplex PCR assay, covering 54 Vbeta and 13 Jbeta segments, was used to amplify TCR beta CDR3 regions. To correct PCR amplification bias, a synthetic template baseline was used for both primer optimization and computational correction. For the original study's pipeline: Reads were assigned to V, D and J genes according to IMGT and analyzed in immunoSEQ Analyzer, with only productive sequences retained. Clonality was calculated as one minus the Shannon entropy normalized by log2 of the number of productive unique sequences. For each patient and control, public and private clones were evaluated among the 100 most prevalent clones. Clones were defined as Susac-specific if absent from the healthy and MS cohorts, from 900 to 1,200 published viral clones and from other ImmuneACCESS disease sequences. TCRdb trimmed the raw reads at Q25, called clones with MiXCR and kept productive beta chains. Each entry is one CDR3 protein sequence, shown with its most common DNA and genes. The authors' filters were not applied to this entry. Present in this sample are about 130,000 distinct CDR3 sequences, less than 95% of which were seen just once. The top ten hold around 0.12% of the sample.

Peripheral blood CD8+ and CD4+ T cells from healthy donors, Susac syndrome patients and multiple sclerosis patients were profiled by high-throughput TCR beta sequencing. The multiple sclerosis controls were treatment-naive patients who had stable or active relapsing-remitting disease and met the revised McDonald criteria. Bulk CD8+ and CD4+ T cells were purified by magnetic negative isolation, whereas CD8+ TEMRA cells were enriched by FACS. Blood was collected in EDTA tubes and processed within 24 hours, with PBMCs isolated through density gradient centrifugation. PBMCs destined for TCR sequencing were cryopreserved in liquid nitrogen and later thawed in a 37 °C water bath. A purity of at least 90% was achieved for sorted or isolated CD4+, CD8+ and CD8+ TEMRA cells. Reading the germline V gene (reference sequence) gives CDR1 SEHNR and CDR2 FQNEAQ. The CDR3 has 17 amino acids, counting the end cysteine and phenylalanine. Kept here is only the CDR3 DNA, which spans 51 bases and is read in frame from base 1. V and J are truncated by 5 bases and 6 bases respectively, leaving an intervening sequence of 22 bases.

This clonotype originated in a human donor with multiple sclerosis. The sequence joins TRBV7-9 to TRBJ1-4, with the D gene not clear enough to name. The sequenced sample consisted of CD4+ T cells from PBMCs. The CDR3 reads as follows: CASSPGPGREEDEKLFF. Here is the DNA: TGTGCCAGCAGCCCCGGTCCGGGAAGGGAGGAAGATGAAAAACTGTTTTTT.